What follows are 30 T cell receptor beta chains derived from one specimen sequenced in a study of cytomegalovirus exposure and HLA in healthy donors. With 60 Vbeta and 13 Jbeta primers, the PCR was carried out. Produced via immunoSEQ multiplex PCR; TCRdb's table is partial and in-frame only. The table records about 150,000 clones, around 75% of them present only once. The sequenced sample consisted of PBMCs. The receptors shown here come from a human donor in good health.

This sequence joins TRBV29-1 and TRBJ1-1; 9 positions match TRBD1. The CDR3 consists of 15 residues. Trimming at V came to 7 bases and at J to 8 bases, leaving 17 bases not matched to a gene. The germline gives CDR1 SQVTM, CDR2 ANQGSEA. DNA for the CDR3: TGCAGCGCTGACAGGGGGTTATCATCCACGAACGAAGCTTTCTTT. It yields the protein CSADRGLSSTNEAFF.

The chain couples TRBV7-2 to TRBJ2-3, with D possibly matching TRBD1 (5 bases). Germline-derived CDR1 and CDR2 are SGHTA and FQGNSA. The CDR3 is 13 residues long. V lost 5 bases and J 2 bases, leaving 8 bases between the germline ends. CDR3 nucleotides: TGTGCCAGCAGCCCTGGGGCCACAGATACGCAGTATTTT. Translation gives CASSPGATDTQYF.

The chain links TRBV27 to TRBJ1-2; 7 nucleotides match TRBD1. The trim removed 3 bases at V and 4 bases at J, leaving 5 bases unmatched. The CDR3 loop spans 14 amino acids. Germline V lookup: CDR1 MNHEY, CDR2 SMNVEV (reference sequence). DNA for the CDR3: TGTGCCAGCAGTTTTGGGCAGGGGGGCTATGGCTACACCTTC. Translated: CASSFGQGGYGYTF.

This chain joins TRBV28 and TRBJ1-6; D call uncertain. Germline CDR1 MDHEN, CDR2 SYDVKM. The CDR3 is made up of 14 amino acids. Trimming shortened V by 6 bases and J by 2 bases, and 8 bases separated the two germline ends. The CDR3 is CASRNSAYNSPLHF. The CDR3 region has the DNA TGTGCCAGCAGGAACAGTGCCTATAATTCACCCCTCCACTTT. Full variable domain (missing parts from reference TRBV28 and TRBJ1-6): DVKVTQSSRYLVKRTGEKVFLECVQDMDHENMFWYRQDPGLGLRLIYFSYDVKMKEKGDIPEGYSVSREKKERFSLILESASTNQTSMYLCASRNSAYNSPLHFGNGTRLTVT.

The chain links TRBV4-2 to TRBJ1-1, with unresolved D. Deletions cut 1 base from V and 5 bases from J, with 11 bases between. There are 14 residues in the CDR3. Germline V gene sequence: CDR1 LGHNA, CDR2 YNFKEQ. This CDR3 reads CASSQVLEVTEAFF. The CDR3 bases are TGTGCCAGCAGCCAAGTCTTAGAAGTAACTGAAGCTTTCTTT.

The chain has TRBV2 and TRBJ1-1, with 9 positions matching TRBD1. The CDR3 is made up of 14 amino acids. Losses at the gene ends were 9 bases for V and 1 base for J; bases not matched to a gene: 6. Germline V gene sequence: CDR1 SNHLY, CDR2 FYNNEI. CDR3 DNA sequence: TGTGCCAGACGGGACAGGGAGTCGAACACTGAAGCTTTCTTT. The encoded protein is CARRDRESNTEAFF.

In its sample, this clone was seen once. This chain uses TRBV19 with TRBJ1-5; no clear D. Looked up from germline, CDR1 is LNHDA and CDR2 is SQIVND (reference sequence). The CDR3 extends over 17 amino acids. V dropped 8 bases and J dropped 3 bases, with 23 bases sitting between them. CDR3 amino acids: CASGLRGPRVLNQPQHF. CDR3 coding DNA: TGTGCCAGTGGACTCCGAGGTCCCAGAGTCCTCAATCAGCCCCAGCATTTT. The full variable domain, rest sourced from reference TRBV19 and TRBJ1-5, is DGGITQSPKYLFRKEGQNVTLSCEQNLNHDAMYWYRQDPGQGLRLIYYSQIVNDFQKGDIAEGYSVSREKKESFPLTVTSAQKNPTAFYLCASGLRGPRVLNQPQHFGDGTRLSIL.

A few counts support this clone. V and J are TRBV5-1 and TRBJ2-2, with 7 bases identical to TRBD2. The CDR3 has 13 residues. The germline gives CDR1 SGHRS, CDR2 YFSETQ. The J segment lost 6 bases and the V segment lost 5 bases, leaving 4 bases of the junction unmatched. The CDR3 DNA is TGCGCCAGCAGAGCCAGCGGGGCCGGGGAGCTGTTTTTT. Translated: CASRASGAGELFF.

This clone was detected only once. The CDR3 sequence: CASSPINLGQGRNTIYF. The CDR3 DNA sequence: TGTGCCAGCAGCCCGATTAACTTGGGACAGGGGAGGAACACCATATATTTT. The rearrangement uses TRBV14 and TRBJ1-3; 10 bases align to TRBD1. The germline V gene encodes CDR1 SGHDN and CDR2 FVKESK. This CDR3 spans 17 amino acids. The J segment lost 7 bases and the V segment lost 4 bases, leaving 13 bases of the junction unmatched.

V usage is TRBV19 and J usage is TRBJ1-1; D remains ambiguous. This CDR3 spans 13 amino acids. With 5 bases removed from V and 0 bases from J, the gap between germline ends came to 7 bases. Germline-derived CDR1 and CDR2 are LNHDA and SQIVND (reference sequence). CDR3: CASSGGLNTEAFF. The CDR3 DNA reads TGTGCCAGTAGTGGCGGCTTGAACACTGAAGCTTTCTTT. Filled out from reference TRBV19 and TRBJ1-1, the complete variable domain reads DGGITQSPKYLFRKEGQNVTLSCEQNLNHDAMYWYRQDPGQGLRLIYYSQIVNDFQKGDIAEGYSVSREKKESFPLTVTSAQKNPTAFYLCASSGGLNTEAFFGQGTRLTVV.

The rearrangement uses TRBV6-6 and TRBJ1-6; D is perhaps TRBD1 (5 bases). CDR1 and CDR2 from the germline V gene are MNHNY and SVGAGI (reference sequence). Trimming left V 5 bases short and J 1 base short, with 12 bases between. The CDR3 length is 16 residues. CDR3 DNA sequence: TGTGCCAGCAGTAGGGGAGGGGATTCCTATAATTCACCCCTCCACTTT. It specifies CASSRGGDSYNSPLHF.

The rearrangement joins TRBV28 to TRBJ2-7; D gene unclear. Germline CDR1 is MDHEN and CDR2 is SYDVKM. This CDR3 is built from 13 residues. The V and J ends lost 5 bases and 2 bases respectively, with 10 bases between them. The CDR3 region is CASSIPSTYEQYF. The CDR3 DNA is TGTGCCAGCAGTATTCCATCCACCTACGAGCAGTACTTC.

The rearrangement links TRBV4-3 to TRBJ2-5, with 8 positions matching TRBD2. V shed 4 bases, J shed 5 bases, and the junction held 9 bases outside the gene matches. The CDR3 totals 15 residues. The germline V gene encodes CDR1 LGHNA and CDR2 YSLEER. The CDR3 loop is CASSRDPGLDETQYF. The CDR3 DNA follows: TGCGCCAGCAGCCGAGACCCGGGACTAGACGAGACCCAGTACTTC.

The V gene is TRBV11-2, the J gene TRBJ1-4; D is uncertain. Germline V gene lookup returns CDR1 SGHAT and CDR2 FQNNGV. Trimming left V 2 bases short and J 0 bases short, with 7 bases between. This CDR3 is built from 15 residues. The CDR3: CASSLRDATNEKLFF. The CDR3 DNA reads as TGTGCCAGCAGCTTAAGAGATGCAACTAATGAAAAACTGTTTTTT.

This clone came up a few times. This chain uses TRBV29-1 with TRBJ1-1; tentative D call: TRBD1 (5 bases). V gave up 3 bases and J gave up 1 base, with 9 bases separating them. Germline CDR1 and CDR2: SQVTM and ANQGSEA. The CDR3 length is 13 residues. CDR3 sequence reads: CSVESGGNTEAFF. The CDR3 DNA reads TGCAGCGTTGAGTCCGGGGGGAACACTGAAGCTTTCTTT. Full variable domain (missing parts from reference TRBV29-1 and TRBJ1-1): SAVISQKPSRDICQRGTSLTIQCQVDSQVTMMFWYRQQPGQSLTLIATANQGSEATYESGFVIDKFPISRPNLTFSTLTVSNMSPEDSSIYLCSVESGGNTEAFFGQGTRLTVV.

The V and J genes are TRBV30 and TRBJ1-2, with TRBD1 matching 8 bases. The germline V gene has CDR1 GTSNPN and CDR2 SVGIG (reference sequence). CDR3 length: 13 residues. J lost 2 bases, V lost 3 bases, and 2 bases had no gene match. CDR3 amino acids: CAWRGQGNYGYTF. CDR3 DNA sequence: TGTGCCTGGAGAGGACAGGGAAACTATGGCTACACCTTC.

This chain connects TRBV5-6 to TRBJ2-1; 9 positions match TRBD1. The V gene end was trimmed by 6 bases and the J gene end by 4 bases; junction bases not matched to a gene: 5. The CDR3 has 14 amino acids. CDR1 is SGHDT, CDR2 YYEEEE, per germline. DNA of the CDR3: TGTGCCAGCATCCTGGGACAGGGTTACAATGAGCAGTTCTTC. It encodes CASILGQGYNEQFF.

DNA for the CDR3: TGTGCCAGCAGTTACAGGGGGCGTAACACTGAAGCTTTCTTT. It encodes CASSYRGRNTEAFF. The gene calls are TRBV27 and TRBJ1-1; 9 nucleotides line up with TRBD1. The V segment lost 4 bases and the J segment 2 bases; nucleotides outside the gene matches: 2. CDR1 MNHEY and CDR2 SMNVEV come from the germline V gene (reference sequence). The CDR3 is 14 amino acids.

This clone occurred a few times. The chain carries TRBV2 and TRBJ1-5, with D hard to call. Trimming cost V 6 bases and J 0 bases, with 12 bases left between them. The CDR3 loop spans 15 amino acids. The germline V gene encodes CDR1 SNHLY and CDR2 FYNNEI. As DNA, the CDR3 is TGTGCCAGCAGGGTCCGGGAAACTAGCAATCAGCCCCAGCATTTT. This translates into CASRVRETSNQPQHF.

V gene TRBV19 combines with J gene TRBJ1-3; 8 bases agree with TRBD1. CDR3 length equals 15 residues. Germline CDR1 is LNHDA and CDR2 is SQIVND (reference sequence). J gave up 2 bases and V 7 bases, and 7 bases lay outside the gene matches. CDR3 bases: TGTGCCAGTAATTCCCAGGGGGCAACTGGAAACACCATATATTTT. This codes for CASNSQGATGNTIYF.

CDR3 nucleotides: TGTGCCAGCAGCTCCGGGACAGCGACCTTCTACGAGCAGTACTTC. The encoded protein is CASSSGTATFYEQYF. This chain connects TRBV7-9 to TRBJ2-7, with TRBD1 matching 7 bases. Per germline, CDR1 SEHNR and CDR2 FQNEAQ (reference sequence). With 4 bases clipped from V and 3 bases from J, the junction kept 9 bases outside the gene matches. The CDR3 contains 15 residues.

This clone has a handful of counts. J is TRBJ2-1 and V is TRBV15, with 8 bases fitting TRBD2. The CDR3 is 16 residues long. Germline CDR1 LNHNV, CDR2 YYDKDF (reference sequence). The junction had 13 bases not matched to a gene; V was cut back by 5 bases and J by 7 bases. CDR3 protein: CATSPPIAGTGNEQFF. The CDR3 DNA follows: TGTGCCACCAGCCCGCCGATAGCGGGGACGGGGAATGAGCAGTTCTTC.

The J gene is TRBJ1-1, the V gene TRBV5-1; D is perhaps TRBD1 (5 bases). Deletions cut 4 bases from V and 2 bases from J, with 12 bases between. Germline assignment: CDR1 SGHRS and CDR2 YFSETQ. The CDR3 has 14 amino acids. CDR3 sequence: CASSVDRANTEAFF. Written as DNA, the CDR3 is TGCGCCAGCAGCGTCGACAGAGCTAACACTGAAGCTTTCTTT.

The V gene is TRBV5-1, the J gene TRBJ2-2; D is uncertain. Deletions cut 2 bases from V and 3 bases from J, with 11 bases between. The germline gives CDR1 SGHRS, CDR2 YFSETQ. The CDR3 has 15 amino acids. CDR3 amino acids: CASSLLSSDTGELFF. The CDR3, as DNA: TGCGCCAGCAGCTTACTTTCTAGTGACACCGGGGAGCTGTTTTTT.

The chain is built from TRBV2 and TRBJ1-6, with unresolved D. Germline CDR1 is SNHLY and CDR2 is FYNNEI. Trimming pared 4 bases from V and 10 bases from J, leaving 8 bases between. The CDR3 sequence is 12 residues long. Here the CDR3 reads CASSVAGSPLHF. DNA of the CDR3: TGTGCCAGCAGTGTGGCGGGCTCACCCCTCCACTTT.

This chain joins TRBV27 and TRBJ2-7; D gene uncertain. CDR1 MNHEY and CDR2 SMNVEV come from the germline V gene (reference sequence). Trimming shortened V by 3 bases and J by 6 bases, and 6 bases separated the two germline ends. CDR3 length equals 11 residues. The CDR3 sequence is CASSLSGEQYF. CDR3 bases: TGTGCCAGCAGTTTGTCAGGCGAGCAGTACTTC.

This clone was seen only once. V and J are TRBV10-3 and TRBJ2-1; the D gene is possibly TRBD2 (5 bases). From germline, CDR1 is ENHRY and CDR2 SYGVKD. The V end lost 8 bases, the J end lost 0 bases, and 14 bases lay between the germline ends. This CDR3 is built from 15 residues. CDR3 residues: CAIGAGEISYNEQFF. The CDR3 region has the DNA TGTGCCATCGGCGCGGGCGAAATCTCCTACAATGAGCAGTTCTTC.

This rearrangement joins TRBV28 to TRBJ2-2; D gene unclear. This CDR3 has 15 amino acids. Germline V CDR1 and CDR2: MDHEN, SYDVKM. Trimming shortened V by 5 bases and J by 7 bases, and 17 bases separated the two germline ends. The CDR3 DNA is TGTGCCAGCAGTCGTTACAGCAGTAGTCGCGGGGAGCTGTTTTTT. Residues: CASSRYSSSRGELFF.

The count of this clone is one. DNA of the CDR3: TGTGCCAGCACCTTAGGACAGAACACTGAAGCTTTCTTT. Its translation: CASTLGQNTEAFF. V and J are TRBV6-6 and TRBJ1-1, with D tentatively TRBD1 (5 bases). V was cut by 7 bases and J by 1 base, with 10 bases left in between. The V gene's germline CDR1 is MNHNY and CDR2 SVGAGI (reference sequence). The CDR3 contains 13 residues.

As for this clone: At one of its ends the junction is not consistent with the germline gene, which may arise from a read error. CDR3 sequence reads: CACSLGSGYPF. CDR3 sequence (DNA): TGTGCCTGCTCCTTAGGAAGCGGCTACCCCTTC. The chain recombines TRBV30 with TRBJ1-2, with D hard to call. CDR3 length: 11 amino acids. Looked up from germline, CDR1 is GTSNPN and CDR2 is SVGIG (reference sequence).